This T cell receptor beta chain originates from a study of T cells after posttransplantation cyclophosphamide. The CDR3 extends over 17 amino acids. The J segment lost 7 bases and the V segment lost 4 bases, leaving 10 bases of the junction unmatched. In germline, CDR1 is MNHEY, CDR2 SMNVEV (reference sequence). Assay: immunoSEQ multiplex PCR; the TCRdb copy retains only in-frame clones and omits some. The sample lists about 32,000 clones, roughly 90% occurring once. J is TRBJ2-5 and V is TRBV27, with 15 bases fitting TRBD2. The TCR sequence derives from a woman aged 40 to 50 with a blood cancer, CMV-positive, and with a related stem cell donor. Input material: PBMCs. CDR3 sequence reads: CASSSPGTSGGQATQYF. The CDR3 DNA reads TGTGCCAGCAGTTCTCCAGGGACTAGCGGGGGGCAGGCGACCCAGTACTTC.